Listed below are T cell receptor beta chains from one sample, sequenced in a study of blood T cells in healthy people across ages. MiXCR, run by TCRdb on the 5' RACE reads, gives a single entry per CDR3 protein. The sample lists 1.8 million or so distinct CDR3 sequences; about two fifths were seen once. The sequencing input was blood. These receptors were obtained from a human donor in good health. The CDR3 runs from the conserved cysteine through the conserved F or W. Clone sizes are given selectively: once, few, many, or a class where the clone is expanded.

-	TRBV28	CASSPTGTGGPTDTQYF
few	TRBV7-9	CASSLAGEGIEGYTF
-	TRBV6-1	CASDSLGQRWARFNTGELFF
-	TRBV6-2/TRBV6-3	CASSYYRDRGLTEAFF
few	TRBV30	CAWSADRGVERPQHF
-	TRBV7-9	CASRAQGGGNQPQHF
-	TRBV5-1	CAGSLNRITNEKLFF
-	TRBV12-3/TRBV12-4	CASSPGAFAGNTIYF
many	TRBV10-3	CAISESMVKGAYGYEQYF
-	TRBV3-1	CASSQRTITGTQYF
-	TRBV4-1	CASSQEPGRGLGHQETQYF
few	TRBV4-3	CASSPWGTGVSEQYF
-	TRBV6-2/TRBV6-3	CASQGTTSSYNEQFF
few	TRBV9	CASSVATGHYGYTF
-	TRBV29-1	CSVVAEYGYTF
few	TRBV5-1	CASSWPDYEQYF
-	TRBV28	CASKSPGGQYF
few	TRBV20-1	CSARDAVGTFYGYTF
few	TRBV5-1	CASTRGTVGSYEQYF
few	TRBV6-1	CASSEGVRTKLAKNIQYF
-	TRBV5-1	CASSLDWKQGEVNTEAFF
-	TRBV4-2	CASSQDRIGTGVYEQYF
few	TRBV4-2	CASSQNPGTSGDNEQFF
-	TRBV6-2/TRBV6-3	CASRSQLTGFRDTEAFF
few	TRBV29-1	CSAVDSKDYGYTF
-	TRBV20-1	CNAFSQEDQPQHF
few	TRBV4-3	CASSQDLGQGGSEQFF
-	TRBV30	CAWAPRAQGAEYSNQPQHF
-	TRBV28	CASSLHSHINYGYTF
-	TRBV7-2	CASSLAGMRETQYF
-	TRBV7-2	CASSTEGWYMNTEAFF
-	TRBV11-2	CASSLGGPPYEQFF
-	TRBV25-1	CARSNYDYTF
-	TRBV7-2	CASSVDGPIQGAFF
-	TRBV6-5	CASSPRGERGRYGYTF
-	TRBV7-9	CASSTRRANTGELFF
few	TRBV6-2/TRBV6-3	CASSLPTGEQFF
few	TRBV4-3	CASSLLERGPEYEKLFF
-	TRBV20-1	CSATTGGLNTGELFF
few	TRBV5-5	CASSSDFVGLNTEAFF
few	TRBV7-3	CASSLRRSGGAPETQYF
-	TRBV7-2	CASSSDPLEQYF
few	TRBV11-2	CASFNRDRGRTGELFF
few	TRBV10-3	CAISERVDTQYF
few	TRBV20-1	CSASGRAASTDTQYF
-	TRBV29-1	CSVLEYGTFNNEQYF
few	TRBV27	CASSLGQGAYAFF
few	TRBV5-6	CASSLGGTSGTNEQFF
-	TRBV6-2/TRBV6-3	CASKISSGGDYNEQFF
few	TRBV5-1	CASSLAARNTEAFF
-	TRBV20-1	CSAPRGRRSDSRGYTF
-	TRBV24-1	CATKIPGTGSNEQYF
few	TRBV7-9	CASSLGTAIANYGYTF
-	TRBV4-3	CASSQEPDQFIDTQYF
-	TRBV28	CASSSPDSLLPYEQYF